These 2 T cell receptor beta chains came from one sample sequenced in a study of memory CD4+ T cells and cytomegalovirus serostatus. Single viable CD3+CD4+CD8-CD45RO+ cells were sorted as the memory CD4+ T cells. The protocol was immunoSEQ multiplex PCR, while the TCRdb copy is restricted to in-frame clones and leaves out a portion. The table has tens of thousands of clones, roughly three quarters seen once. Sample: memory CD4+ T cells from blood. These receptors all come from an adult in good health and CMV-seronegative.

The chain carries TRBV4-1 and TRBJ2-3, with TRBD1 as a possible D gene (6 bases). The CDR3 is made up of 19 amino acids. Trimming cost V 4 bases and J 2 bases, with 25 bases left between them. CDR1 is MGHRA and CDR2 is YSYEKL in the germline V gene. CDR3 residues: CASSLKAAPQGLSTDTQYF. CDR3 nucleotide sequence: TGCGCCAGCAGCCTCAAAGCGGCCCCGCAGGGGCTATCCACAGATACGCAGTATTTT.

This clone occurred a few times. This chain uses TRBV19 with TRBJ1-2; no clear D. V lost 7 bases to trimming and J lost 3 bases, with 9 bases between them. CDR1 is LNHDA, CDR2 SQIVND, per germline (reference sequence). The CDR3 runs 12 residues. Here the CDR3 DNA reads TGTGCCAGTACCAGCAGCTACTATGGCTACACCTTC. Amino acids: CASTSSYYGYTF.